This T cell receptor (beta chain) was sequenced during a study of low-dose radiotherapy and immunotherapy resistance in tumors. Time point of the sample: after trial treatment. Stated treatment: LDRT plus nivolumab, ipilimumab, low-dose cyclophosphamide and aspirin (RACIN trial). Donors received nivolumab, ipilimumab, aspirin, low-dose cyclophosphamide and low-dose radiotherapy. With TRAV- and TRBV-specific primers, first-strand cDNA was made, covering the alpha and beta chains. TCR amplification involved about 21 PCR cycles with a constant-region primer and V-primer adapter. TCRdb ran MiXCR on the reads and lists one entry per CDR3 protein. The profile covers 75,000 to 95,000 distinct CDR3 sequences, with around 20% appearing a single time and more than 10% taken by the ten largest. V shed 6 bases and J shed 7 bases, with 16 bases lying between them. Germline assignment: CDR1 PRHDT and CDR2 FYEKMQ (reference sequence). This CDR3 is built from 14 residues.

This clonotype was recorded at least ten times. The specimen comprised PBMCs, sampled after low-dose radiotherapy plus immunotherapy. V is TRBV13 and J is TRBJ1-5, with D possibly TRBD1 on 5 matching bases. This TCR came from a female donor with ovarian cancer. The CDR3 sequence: CASRDSRGGQPQHF. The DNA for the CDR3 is TGTGCCAGCAGGGACTCCCGGGGGGGGCAGCCCCAGCATTTT.